This is a list of T cell receptor beta chains from one sample in a study of blood T cell repertoires in COVID-19. Repertoires were generated with immunoSEQ multiplex PCR, while TCRdb's copy carries only in-frame clones and drops some. The data show 150,000 to 200,000 clones, around 90% seen once. The sequencing input was peripheral blood. The receptors originated from a man over 45 with acute or convalescent COVID-19. Each CDR3 is given with its conserved first and last residue. The D gene is left open where the match is weak. Size tells how often a clone was seen (once, few, many) or the class of an expanded clone, and some rows leave it out.

size,V,D,J,CDR3,DNA
.,TRBV11-2,TRBD2,TRBJ2-7,CASTPGRGGEQYF,TGTGCCAGCACCCCGGGGAGGGGAGGCGAGCAGTACTTC
.,TRBV7-9,.,TRBJ2-7,CASSLGLTSYEQYF,TGTGCCAGCAGCTTAGGCTTGACTTCCTACGAGCAGTACTTC
.,TRBV3-1/TRBV3-2,.,TRBJ2-5,CASSQVGGLETQYF,TGTGCCAGCAGCCAAGTTGGAGGTTTAGAGACCCAGTACTTC
.,TRBV9,TRBD1,TRBJ2-1,CASSERTGVGSYNEQFF,TGTGCCAGCAGCGAGAGAACAGGGGTTGGGTCCTACAATGAGCAGTTCTTC
once,TRBV29-1,TRBD1,TRBJ2-3,CSAEGDRVHTQYF,TGCAGCGCCGAGGGGGACAGGGTACATACGCAGTATTTT
.,TRBV6-4,TRBD1,TRBJ1-1,CASSDSQGAPLGTEAFF,TGTGCCAGCAGTGACTCCCAGGGGGCCCCCCTGGGCACTGAAGCTTTCTTT
.,TRBV30,TRBD2,TRBJ2-1,CAWRGGASGSVAYNEQFF,TGTGCCTGGCGCGGTGGGGCTAGCGGGAGTGTAGCCTACAATGAGCAGTTCTTC
.,TRBV6-5,.,TRBJ1-5,CASRPGGGGQPQHF,TGTGCCAGCAGGCCGGGGGGAGGGGGTCAGCCCCAGCATTTT
.,TRBV5-6,.,TRBJ2-5,CASSYQRRNQETQYF,TGTGCCAGCAGCTACCAGCGACGGAACCAAGAGACCCAGTACTTC
few,TRBV7-8,.,TRBJ2-7,CASSLGGLGLYEQYF,TGTGCCAGCAGCTTAGGGGGGCTAGGGTTGTACGAGCAGTACTTC
.,TRBV7-2,TRBD1,TRBJ2-7,CASSLRPGQGFSYEQYF,TGTGCCAGCAGCTTGAGACCGGGACAGGGTTTCTCCTACGAGCAGTACTTC
.,TRBV11-2,.,TRBJ1-1,CASSLTPGVNTEAFF,TGTGCCAGCAGCTTAACACCCGGGGTGAACACTGAAGCTTTCTTT
.,TRBV7-9,.,TRBJ2-7,CASSFNLVGSYEQYF,TGTGCCAGCAGCTTCAACTTGGTAGGGAGCTACGAGCAGTACTTC
.,TRBV10-2,TRBD2,TRBJ2-3,CASSQTSASTDTQYF,TGCGCCAGCAGCCAGACTAGCGCAAGCACAGATACGCAGTATTTT
.,TRBV10-3,TRBD1,TRBJ2-1,CATQGARANNEQFF,TGTGCCACCCAGGGGGCACGGGCGAACAATGAGCAGTTCTTC
.,TRBV7-3,TRBD1,TRBJ2-3,CASSLTPPGTGVTDTQYF,TGTGCCAGCAGCTTAACGCCTCCCGGGACAGGGGTCACAGATACGCAGTATTTT
.,TRBV7-2,.,TRBJ1-5,CASSLARGGAQPQHF,TGTGCCAGCAGCTTAGCGCGGGGGGGGGCTCAGCCCCAGCATTTT
.,TRBV4-2,TRBD2,TRBJ2-5,CASSQAGGLTETQYF,TGTGCCAGCAGCCAAGCGGGGGGGCTTACGGAGACCCAGTACTTC
.,TRBV5-1,TRBD2,TRBJ2-5,CASSQSGTQETQYF,TGCGCCAGCAGCCAAAGCGGGACTCAAGAGACCCAGTACTTC
.,TRBV29-1,.,TRBJ1-2,CSGYTGHGYTF,TGCAGCGGATATACAGGGCATGGCTACACCTTC
.,TRBV19,.,TRBJ2-5,CASSTQGNKETQYF,TGTGCCAGTAGTACACAGGGTAATAAAGAGACCCAGTACTTC
.,TRBV5-1,TRBD1,TRBJ1-6,CASSTRDRVSPLHF,TGCGCCAGCAGCACCCGGGACAGGGTTTCACCCCTCCACTTT
.,TRBV29-1,TRBD2,TRBJ2-3,CSVEGTSGRPLTSTDTQYF,TGCAGCGTTGAGGGGACTAGCGGGAGGCCCCTTACTAGCACAGATACGCAGTATTTT
.,TRBV7-2,TRBD1,TRBJ1-1,CASSPLGQGEAFF,TGTGCCAGCAGCCCTCTCGGACAGGGTGAAGCTTTCTTT
.,TRBV6-5,.,TRBJ1-2,CASSSGVGADYGYTF,TGTGCCAGCAGCTCCGGGGTGGGGGCTGACTATGGCTACACCTTC
few,TRBV10-3,.,TRBJ2-1,CAISVGQGQNNEQFF,TGTGCCATCAGTGTAGGGCAGGGCCAGAACAATGAGCAGTTCTTC
.,TRBV28,.,TRBJ2-2,CASSFRAGGVGTGELFF,TGTGCCAGCAGTTTTCGGGCAGGAGGGGTCGGGACCGGGGAGCTGTTTTTT
.,TRBV7-9,.,TRBJ1-4,CASSFLSATNEKLFF,TGTGCCAGCAGCTTTTTGTCAGCAACTAATGAAAAACTGTTTTTT
.,TRBV7-3,.,TRBJ2-1,CASSDGGGWGNEQFF,TGTGCCAGCAGCGATGGTGGGGGCTGGGGCAATGAGCAGTTCTTC
.,TRBV11-1,TRBD2,TRBJ2-2,CASKILAGNAGELFF,TGTGCCAGCAAAATACTAGCGGGAAATGCCGGGGAGCTGTTTTTT
few,TRBV28,TRBD1,TRBJ1-6,CASRVDRVYNSPLHF,TGTGCCAGCAGGGTCGACAGGGTCTATAATTCACCCCTCCACTTT
few,TRBV19,.,TRBJ1-3,CASSIDLGTPSGNTIYF,TGTGCCAGTAGTATAGATCTCGGGACACCCTCTGGAAACACCATATATTTT
.,TRBV7-3,.,TRBJ1-6,CASSPTALGSPLHF,TGTGCCAGCAGCCCGACAGCCTTAGGGTCACCCCTCCACTTT
.,TRBV6-5,.,TRBJ1-3,CASSYRVGNTIYF,TGTGCCAGCAGTTATCGGGTTGGAAACACCATATATTTT
.,TRBV10-3,.,TRBJ1-2,CAISGEPLYGYTF,TGTGCCATCAGCGGAGAGCCCCTCTATGGCTACACCTTC
.,TRBV11-2,.,TRBJ2-1,CASSSWESSYNEQFF,TGTGCCAGCAGCTCCTGGGAGAGCTCCTACAATGAGCAGTTCTTC
.,TRBV6-5,TRBD1,TRBJ1-3,CASRLQGVAGNTIYF,TGTGCCAGCAGGCTACAGGGGGTTGCTGGAAACACCATATATTTT
.,TRBV5-6,.,TRBJ2-7,CASSGGDTYEQYF,TGTGCCAGCAGCGGGGGGGACACCTACGAGCAGTACTTC
.,TRBV28,.,TRBJ1-5,CASIRYSNQPQHF,TGTGCCAGCATCAGGTATAGCAATCAGCCCCAGCATTTT
.,TRBV3-1/TRBV3-2,.,TRBJ1-6,CASSPRAYNSPLHF,TGTGCCAGCAGCCCTCGGGCCTATAATTCACCCCTCCACTTT
.,TRBV27,.,TRBJ1-5,CASRAQDRPNQPQHF,TGTGCCAGCAGAGCCCAGGACAGACCCAATCAGCCCCAGCATTTT
.,TRBV7-2,TRBD2,TRBJ2-5,CASRAGLQETQYF,TGTGCCAGCAGAGCGGGACTTCAAGAGACCCAGTACTTC
.,TRBV7-7,.,TRBJ2-5,CASTPRDSLGGTQYF,TGTGCCAGCACCCCGCGCGACTCCCTGGGAGGGACCCAGTACTTC
.,TRBV18,TRBD1,TRBJ2-1,CASSPLDRGTYNEQFF,TGTGCCAGCTCACCACTCGACAGGGGAACCTACAATGAGCAGTTCTTC
.,TRBV11-2,.,TRBJ2-3,CASSLVGLRDTQYF,TGTGCCAGCAGCTTAGTGGGGCTGCGGGATACGCAGTATTTT
.,TRBV18,.,TRBJ1-5,CASSPFEMGHNQPQHF,TGTGCCAGCTCACCTTTCGAGATGGGCCACAATCAGCCCCAGCATTTT
.,TRBV7-9,TRBD1,TRBJ2-1,CASSLGRTGDEQFF,TGTGCCAGCAGCTTGGGTCGGACAGGCGATGAGCAGTTCTTC
.,TRBV11-2,.,TRBJ2-4,CASSQIRGAGAPRNIQYF,TGTGCCAGCAGCCAAATACGGGGCGCGGGGGCCCCGCGAAACATTCAGTACTTC
.,TRBV5-4,.,TRBJ2-1,CASSWLGGALGNEQFF,TGTGCCAGCTCCTGGTTGGGGGGGGCCCTCGGCAATGAGCAGTTCTTC
.,TRBV29-1,.,TRBJ1-1,CSVIRGPTEAFF,TGCAGCGTTATTAGAGGTCCCACTGAAGCTTTCTTT
.,TRBV20-1,TRBD1,TRBJ1-5,CSASKTGGYNQPQHF,TGCAGTGCTAGTAAGACAGGGGGCTACAATCAGCCCCAGCATTTT
once,TRBV15,TRBD2,TRBJ2-1,CATSEKTSGVYNEQFF,TGTGCCACCAGCGAGAAAACTAGCGGAGTCTACAATGAGCAGTTCTTC
.,TRBV19,.,TRBJ2-7,CASSIRTKDEQYF,TGTGCCAGTAGTATAAGGACTAAAGACGAGCAGTACTTC
.,TRBV7-2,TRBD1,TRBJ1-5,CASSTGTGVSQPQHF,TGTGCCAGCAGCACCGGGACAGGGGTATCGCAGCCCCAGCATTTT
.,TRBV28,TRBD1,TRBJ1-4,CASSNSGTANRLFF,TGTGCCAGCAGTAATTCTGGGACAGCAAACCGACTGTTTTTT
.,TRBV29-1,.,TRBJ1-1,CSVDRGTEAFF,TGCAGCGTTGATCGGGGCACTGAAGCTTTCTTT
.,TRBV27,.,TRBJ1-6,CASSGRGSEYNSPLHF,TGTGCCAGCAGTGGGCGGGGCAGCGAGTATAATTCACCCCTCCACTTT